This T cell receptor beta chain was sequenced for a study of T cells after posttransplantation cyclophosphamide. Libraries were prepared by immunoSEQ multiplex PCR; TCRdb keeps only in-frame clonotypes and omits some of them. This sample shows roughly 13,000 clones and no singletons; roughly 24% rests with the ten largest. The V end lost 0 bases, the J end lost 7 bases, and 12 bases lay between the germline ends. Germline V gene sequence: CDR1 LGHNA, CDR2 YSLEER. The CDR3 loop spans 15 amino acids. Findings and caveats of the study: Recipient CMV seropositivity and CMV reactivation strongly tracked TRB clonality. Donor-recipient repertoire similarity was low at 1-2 months, rising over year one.

A marrow graft followed busulfan-fludarabine conditioning, with cyclophosphamide on days +3 and +4. This clone occurred many times. Its antigen is currently unknown. The TCR originated in a female patient in her 40s who received an allogeneic stem cell transplant from a related donor, was CMV-positive, and had no GVHD. Some T cells may have originated in the graft donor. The source was PBMCs, collected around 1,100 days after allogeneic stem cell transplant with posttransplant cyclophosphamide. The chain uses TRBV4-3 and TRBJ1-4; no clear D. CDR3 bases: TGCGCCAGCAGCCAAGATTGGCCTTCCAGTGAAAAACTGTTTTTT. It yields the protein CASSQDWPSSEKLFF.